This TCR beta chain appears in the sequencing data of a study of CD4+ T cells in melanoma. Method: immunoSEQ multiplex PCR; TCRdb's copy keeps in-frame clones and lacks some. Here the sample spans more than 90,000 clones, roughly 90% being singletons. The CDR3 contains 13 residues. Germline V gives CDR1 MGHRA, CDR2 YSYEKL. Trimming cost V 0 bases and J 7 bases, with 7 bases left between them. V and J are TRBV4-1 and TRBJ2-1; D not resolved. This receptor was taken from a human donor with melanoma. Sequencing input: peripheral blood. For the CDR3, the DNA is TGCGCCAGCAGCCAAGATAATTTTAATGAGCAGTTCTTC. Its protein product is CASSQDNFNEQFF.